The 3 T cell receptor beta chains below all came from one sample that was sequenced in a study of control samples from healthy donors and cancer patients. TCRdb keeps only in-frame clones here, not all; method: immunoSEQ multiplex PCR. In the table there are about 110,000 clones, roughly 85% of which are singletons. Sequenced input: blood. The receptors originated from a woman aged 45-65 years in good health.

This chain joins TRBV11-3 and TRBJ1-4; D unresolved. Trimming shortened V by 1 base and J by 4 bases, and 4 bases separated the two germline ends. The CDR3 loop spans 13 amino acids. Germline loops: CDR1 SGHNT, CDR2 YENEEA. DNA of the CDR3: TGTGCCAGCAGCTTAGGTAGTAATGAAAAACTGTTTTTT. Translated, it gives CASSLGSNEKLFF.

The CDR3 protein is CASSVGQGGYGYTF. CDR3 sequence (DNA): TGTGCCAGCAGCGTAGGGCAGGGAGGCTATGGCTACACCTTC. The gene calls are TRBV9 and TRBJ1-2, with D maybe TRBD1 (5 bases). This CDR3 contains 14 residues. Germline assignment: CDR1 SGDLS and CDR2 YYNGEE. Trimming took 0 bases from V and 4 from J, leaving 10 bases between them.

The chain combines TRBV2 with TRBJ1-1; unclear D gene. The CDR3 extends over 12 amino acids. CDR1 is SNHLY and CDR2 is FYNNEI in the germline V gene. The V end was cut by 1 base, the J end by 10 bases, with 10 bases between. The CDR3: CASSEVWVSAFF. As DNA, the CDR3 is TGTGCCAGCAGTGAAGTTTGGGTCTCAGCTTTCTTT.